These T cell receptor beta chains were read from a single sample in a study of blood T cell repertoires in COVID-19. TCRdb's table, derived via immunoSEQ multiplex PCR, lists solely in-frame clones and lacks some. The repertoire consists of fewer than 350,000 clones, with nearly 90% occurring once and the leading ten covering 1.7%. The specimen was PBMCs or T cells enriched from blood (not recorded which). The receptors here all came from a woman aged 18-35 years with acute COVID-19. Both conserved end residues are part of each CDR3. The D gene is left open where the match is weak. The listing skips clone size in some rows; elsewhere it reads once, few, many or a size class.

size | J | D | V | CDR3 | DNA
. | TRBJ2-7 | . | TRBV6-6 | CASTTQGDSYEQYF | TGTGCCAGCACCACACAAGGGGACTCCTACGAGCAGTACTTC
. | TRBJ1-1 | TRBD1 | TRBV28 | CASTPGGRTEAFF | TGTGCCAGCACCCCAGGGGGCCGGACTGAAGCTTTCTTT
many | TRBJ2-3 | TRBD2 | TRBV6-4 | CASSRTSGSTDTQYF | TGTGCCAGCAGTAGGACTAGCGGGAGCACAGATACGCAGTATTTT
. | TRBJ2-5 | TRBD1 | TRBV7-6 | CASSLTGQVQETQYF | TGTGCCAGCAGCTTAACAGGACAGGTACAAGAGACCCAGTACTTC
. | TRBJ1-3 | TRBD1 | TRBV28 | CASSLSGTGEYTIYF | TGTGCCAGCAGTTTATCAGGGACAGGGGAATACACCATATATTTT
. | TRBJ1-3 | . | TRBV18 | CASSPGSEISGNTIYF | TGTGCCAGCTCACCCGGCAGCGAGATCTCTGGAAACACCATATATTTT
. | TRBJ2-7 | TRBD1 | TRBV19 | CASSMPPGQGAYEQYF | TGTGCCAGTAGTATGCCCCCGGGACAGGGGGCTTACGAGCAGTACTTC
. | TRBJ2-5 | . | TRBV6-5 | CASRPGFEETQYF | TGTGCCAGCAGGCCAGGGTTTGAAGAGACCCAGTACTTC
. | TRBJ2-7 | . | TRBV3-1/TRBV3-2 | CASSQAFRGRGYEQYF | TGTGCCAGCAGCCAAGCTTTCAGGGGCCGAGGCTACGAGCAGTACTTC
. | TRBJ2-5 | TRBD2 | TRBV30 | CAWTGGLYQETQYF | TGTGCCTGGACGGGGGGGCTGTACCAAGAGACCCAGTACTTC
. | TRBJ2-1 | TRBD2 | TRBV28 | CASSFNLGLAAYNEQFF | TGTGCCAGCAGTTTTAACTTGGGACTAGCGGCCTACAATGAGCAGTTCTTC
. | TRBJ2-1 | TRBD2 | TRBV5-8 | CASSLGTSGSNEQFF | TGTGCCAGCAGCTTGGGGACTAGCGGGAGCAATGAGCAGTTCTTC
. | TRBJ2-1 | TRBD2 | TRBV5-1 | CASSLPRTSDYNEQFF | TGCGCCAGCAGCTTACCCCGGACTAGCGATTACAATGAGCAGTTCTTC
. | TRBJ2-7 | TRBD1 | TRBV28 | CASSGTGAYEQYF | TGTGCCAGCAGTGGGACAGGGGCCTACGAGCAGTACTTC
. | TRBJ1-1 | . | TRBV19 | CASIRVAASETEAFF | TGTGCCAGTATTCGCGTGGCCGCAAGCGAGACTGAAGCTTTCTTT
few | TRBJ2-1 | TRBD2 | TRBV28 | CASSLTGGPGEQFF | TGTGCCAGCAGTTTAACGGGGGGACCAGGTGAGCAGTTCTTC
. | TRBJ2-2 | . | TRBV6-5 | CASSYSGTLGSGELFF | TGTGCCAGCAGTTACTCGGGGACTCTAGGATCGGGGGAGCTGTTTTTT
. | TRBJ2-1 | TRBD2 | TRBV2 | CASSEAPTSGPYNEQFF | TGTGCCAGCAGTGAAGCCCCGACTAGCGGGCCTTACAATGAGCAGTTCTTC
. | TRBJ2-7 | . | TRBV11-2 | CASSTNVGSDLAYEQYF | TGTGCCAGCAGCACAAACGTGGGGTCGGACTTAGCCTACGAGCAGTACTTC
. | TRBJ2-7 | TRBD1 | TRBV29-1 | CSVEDRPYEQYF | TGCAGCGTAGAGGACAGGCCCTACGAGCAGTACTTC
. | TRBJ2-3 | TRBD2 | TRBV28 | CASSTAGARTDTQYF | TGTGCCAGCAGCACAGCGGGAGCTCGGACAGATACGCAGTATTTT
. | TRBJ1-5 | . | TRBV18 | CASSPVINQPQHF | TGTGCCAGCTCACCTGTTATCAATCAGCCCCAGCATTTT
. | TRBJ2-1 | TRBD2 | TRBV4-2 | CASSQRPGGLADNEQFF | TGTGCCAGCAGCCAGAGACCCGGAGGACTAGCGGACAATGAGCAGTTCTTC
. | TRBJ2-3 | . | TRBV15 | CATSRDRGRDTQYF | TGTGCCACCAGCAGAGACAGGGGACGGGATACGCAGTATTTT
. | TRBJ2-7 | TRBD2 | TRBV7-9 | CASSPLAGLLEQYF | TGTGCCAGCAGCCCACTAGCGGGACTGTTAGAGCAGTACTTC
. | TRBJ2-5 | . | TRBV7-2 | CASSLAGLQETQYF | TGTGCCAGCAGCTTAGCGGGGCTCCAAGAGACCCAGTACTTC
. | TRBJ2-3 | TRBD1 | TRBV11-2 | CASSLVSGTGTDTQYF | TGTGCCAGCAGCTTAGTCTCCGGGACAGGCACAGATACGCAGTATTTT
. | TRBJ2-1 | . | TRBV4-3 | CASSQDQVYPDEQFF | TGCGCCAGCAGCCAAGATCAGGTGTACCCGGATGAGCAGTTCTTC
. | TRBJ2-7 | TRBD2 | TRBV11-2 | CASSTTSGSYEQYF | TGTGCCAGCAGCACGACTAGCGGGAGTTACGAGCAGTACTTC
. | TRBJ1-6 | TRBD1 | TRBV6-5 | CASRGTDQYNSPLHF | TGTGCCAGCAGAGGGACAGACCAATATAATTCACCCCTCCACTTT